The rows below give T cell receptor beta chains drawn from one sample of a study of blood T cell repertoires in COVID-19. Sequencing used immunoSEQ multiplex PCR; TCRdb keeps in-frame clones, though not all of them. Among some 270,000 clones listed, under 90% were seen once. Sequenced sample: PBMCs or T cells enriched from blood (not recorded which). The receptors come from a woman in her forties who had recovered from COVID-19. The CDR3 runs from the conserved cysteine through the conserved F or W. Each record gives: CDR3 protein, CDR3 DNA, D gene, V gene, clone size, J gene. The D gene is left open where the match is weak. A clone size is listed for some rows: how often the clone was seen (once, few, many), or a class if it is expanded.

CASREQGASYNEQFF	TGTGCCAGCAGAGAACAGGGGGCCTCCTACAATGAGCAGTTCTTC	TRBD1	TRBV2	-	TRBJ2-1
CASRRTGGGYGYTF	TGTGCCAGCAGACGGACAGGGGGGGGCTATGGCTACACCTTC	TRBD1	TRBV27	-	TRBJ1-2
CASSFHQGRPVGYTF	TGCGCCAGCAGCTTCCACCAGGGGCGCCCCGTTGGCTACACCTTC	-	TRBV5-1	-	TRBJ1-2
CASSSRQATRDEQFF	TGTGCCAGCAGCTCAAGACAGGCTACGAGGGATGAGCAGTTCTTC	-	TRBV5-4	-	TRBJ2-1
CASSLALRNTGELFF	TGTGCCAGCAGCCTAGCGTTAAGAAACACCGGGGAGCTGTTTTTT	-	TRBV7-3	-	TRBJ2-2
CASSYDRVTYEQYF	TGTGCCAGCAGTTACGACAGGGTTACCTACGAGCAGTACTTC	TRBD1	TRBV6-5	-	TRBJ2-7
CASSRTRDTYNSPLHF	TGTGCCAGCAGCCGAACCCGGGACACCTATAATTCACCCCTCCACTTT	-	TRBV7-8	-	TRBJ1-6
CASSYVTGGIEKLFF	TGCGCCAGCAGCTACGTGACAGGAGGAATTGAAAAACTGTTTTTT	-	TRBV5-1	-	TRBJ1-4
CASSSQGQLVNQPQHF	TGTGCCAGTAGTAGCCAGGGACAGTTGGTCAATCAGCCCCAGCATTTT	TRBD1	TRBV19	-	TRBJ1-5
CASKRTENSPLHF	TGTGCCAGCAAGCGGACCGAAAATTCACCCCTCCACTTT	-	TRBV2	-	TRBJ1-6
CASSSALRGSDSPLHF	TGTGCCAGCAGTTCGGCCTTGAGGGGGAGTGATTCACCCCTCCACTTT	-	TRBV28	-	TRBJ1-6
CASSLAGGLKETQYF	TGTGCCAGCAGCTTGGCTGGGGGGTTAAAAGAGACCCAGTACTTC	-	TRBV5-4	-	TRBJ2-5
CASSRDRGRSTEAFF	TGTGCCAGTAGTCGAGACAGGGGCCGGAGCACTGAAGCTTTCTTT	TRBD1	TRBV19	-	TRBJ1-1
CASTRDRQETQYF	TGCGCCAGCACCAGAGACAGGCAAGAGACCCAGTACTTC	-	TRBV5-1	-	TRBJ2-5
CASSEQGNYGYTF	TGCGCCAGCAGCGAACAGGGAAACTATGGCTACACCTTC	-	TRBV5-1	-	TRBJ1-2
CASSSRHAVPPENTGELFF	TGTGCCAGCAGTTCGAGGCACGCAGTACCTCCAGAGAACACCGGGGAGCTGTTTTTT	-	TRBV6-2/TRBV6-3	-	TRBJ2-2
CASSFTPGTGGRGYTF	TGTGCCAGCAGTTTCACGCCCGGGACAGGGGGTCGCGGCTACACCTTC	TRBD1	TRBV27	once	TRBJ1-2
CAWSRQNSPLHF	TGTGCCTGGAGTCGACAGAATTCACCCCTCCACTTT	-	TRBV30	once	TRBJ1-6
CASSTGGGAGTDTQYF	TGCGCCAGCAGCACGGGCGGGGGGGCCGGCACAGATACGCAGTATTTT	TRBD2	TRBV5-1	-	TRBJ2-3
CASSNGQLGYGYTF	TGTGCCAGCAGCAATGGACAGCTCGGCTATGGCTACACCTTC	-	TRBV6-5	-	TRBJ1-2
CASRADRAYGYTF	TGTGCCAGCAGAGCGGACAGGGCCTATGGCTACACCTTC	TRBD1	TRBV6-5	once	TRBJ1-2
CASSFTLVRNEQYF	TGTGCCAGCAGTTTTACCCTCGTGAGGAACGAGCAGTACTTC	-	TRBV27	-	TRBJ2-7
CASSTGTALAKNIQYF	TGTGCCAGTAGTACCGGGACAGCCCTAGCCAAAAACATTCAGTACTTC	TRBD1	TRBV19	-	TRBJ2-4
CASSLGGEAFF	TGCGCCAGCAGCTTGGGAGGGGAAGCTTTCTTT	-	TRBV5-1	-	TRBJ1-1
CASSQDPLSRGTNNEQFF	TGCGCCAGCAGCCAAGATCCCCTTTCCCGGGGGACCAACAATGAGCAGTTCTTC	-	TRBV4-1	-	TRBJ2-1
CASRYLARADTQYF	TGTGCCAGCAGGTATCTAGCGAGGGCAGATACGCAGTATTTT	-	TRBV2	once	TRBJ2-3
CASSVDRRNTGELFF	TGTGCCAGTAGTGTTGACAGGAGGAACACCGGGGAGCTGTTTTTT	-	TRBV19	once	TRBJ2-2
CAWSNRQGAGEKLFF	TGTGCCTGGAGCAATCGACAGGGGGCGGGTGAAAAACTGTTTTTT	TRBD1	TRBV30	-	TRBJ1-4
CASSRDRHYGYTF	TGTGCCAGCAGCCGGGACAGACACTATGGCTACACCTTC	TRBD1	TRBV5-4	-	TRBJ1-2